Each of the 31 T cell receptor beta chains below was sequenced from the same sample in a study of cytomegalovirus exposure and HLA in healthy donors (dated by TCRdb to the late 2010s). The library was produced with the immunoSEQ multiplex PCR assay. For the multiplex PCR, a mixture combining 60 forward primers for TCR Vbeta segments and 13 reverse primers for TCR Jbeta segments was used. This immuneACCESS table, as held by TCRdb, lists in-frame sequences with V and J called but not all clones. Of the missing ones, under half trace to an unresolved V gene in checked studies; the others have no known cause. This sample has roughly 160,000 clones in its table, and 75% to 85% of those were observed once. About 10% of the sample is held by the ten biggest clonotypes. The specimen was PBMCs. These receptors all come from a man aged 50 or older in good health and CMV-seropositive.

The chain joins TRBV5-1 to TRBJ2-1; 8 bases align to TRBD2. The V and J ends lost 2 bases and 5 bases, in that order; junction bases with no gene match: 3. The CDR3 has 14 amino acids. Germline V gives CDR1 SGHRS, CDR2 YFSETQ. This chain's CDR3 is CASSFSSGDNEQFF. In DNA, the CDR3 is TGCGCCAGCAGCTTCAGTAGCGGGGACAATGAGCAGTTCTTC.

The rearrangement links TRBV5-8 to TRBJ1-2, with D possibly TRBD1 on 6 matching bases. Germline V gene lookup returns CDR1 SGHTS and CDR2 YDEGEE. V was pared by 0 bases and J by 5 bases, with 11 bases between. The CDR3 spans 14 residues. This CDR3 is CASSLEGGGYGYTF. CDR3 DNA sequence: TGTGCCAGCAGCTTGGAAGGGGGAGGGTATGGCTACACCTTC.

This chain uses TRBV18 with TRBJ2-1, with 10 bases fitting TRBD1. Germline CDR1 and CDR2: KGHSH and LQKENI. The CDR3 is made up of 15 amino acids. V was pared by 3 bases and J by 5 bases, with 4 bases of the junction left unmatched. CDR3 in amino acids: CASSPGDRGNNEQFF. CDR3 DNA sequence: TGTGCCAGCTCACCCGGGGACAGGGGTAACAATGAGCAGTTCTTC.

J is TRBJ2-6 and V is TRBV9; D is possibly TRBD1 (6 bases). The CDR3 covers 16 residues. Germline V gene lookup returns CDR1 SGDLS and CDR2 YYNGEE. Trimming stripped 4 bases from V and 0 bases from J, with 11 bases between. CDR3 bases: TGTGCCAGCAGCCCTCAGACAGGCTCTGGGGCCAACGTCCTGACTTTC. This encodes CASSPQTGSGANVLTF.

This rearrangement joins TRBV7-2 to TRBJ2-1; 9 positions agree with TRBD1. The germline gives CDR1 SGHTA, CDR2 FQGNSA. The CDR3 has 18 amino acids. V shed 5 bases, J shed 9 bases, and the junction held 20 bases outside the gene matches. CDR3 sequence: CASSPRRRGQGKAAEQFF. CDR3 coding DNA: TGTGCCAGCAGCCCGAGAAGAAGGGGACAGGGAAAGGCGGCTGAGCAGTTCTTC.

This clone was detected ten times or more. The chain carries TRBV6-4 and TRBJ2-3; 8 positions match TRBD2. Trimming removed 5 bases from V and 6 bases from J; junction bases left unmatched: 7. The CDR3 loop spans 14 amino acids. CDR1 MRHNA and CDR2 SNTAGT come from the germline V gene. The CDR3 sequence is CASSPGLASDTQYF. The CDR3, as DNA: TGTGCCAGCAGTCCCGGACTAGCCTCCGATACGCAGTATTTT.

V gene TRBV11-3 combines with J gene TRBJ2-7; 9 nucleotides agree with TRBD1. J gave up 2 bases and V 0 bases, and 2 bases lay outside the gene matches. The CDR3 sequence is 15 residues long. Germline V lookup: CDR1 SGHNT, CDR2 YENEEA. CDR3 residues: CASSLEGTGPYEQYF. The CDR3 DNA reads as TGTGCCAGCAGCTTAGAGGGGACAGGGCCCTACGAGCAGTACTTC. The entire variable domain, with the rest obtained from reference TRBV11-3 and TRBJ2-7, is as follows: EAGVVQSPRYKIIEKKQPVAFWCNPISGHNTLYWYLQNLGQGPELLIRYENEEAVDDSQLPKDRFSAERLKGVDSTLKIQPAELGDSAVYLCASSLEGTGPYEQYFGPGTRLTVT.

In its sample, this clone was seen a few times. The rearrangement uses TRBV7-2 and TRBJ1-1; 9 bases map to TRBD1. Germline V CDR1 and CDR2: SGHTA, FQGNSA. J gave up 4 bases and V 5 bases, and 5 bases lay outside the gene matches. The CDR3 spans 14 residues. The CDR3: CASSPGQGGTEAFF. CDR3 DNA sequence: TGTGCCAGCAGCCCGGGACAGGGAGGCACTGAAGCTTTCTTT.

This sequence joins TRBV5-6 and TRBJ2-7, with 11 nucleotides matching TRBD2. There are 17 residues in the CDR3. V trimming: 4 bases; J trimming: 7 bases; junction bases outside the gene matches: 16. Germline lookup yields CDR1 SGHDT and CDR2 YYEEEE. CDR3 DNA sequence: TGTGCCAGCAGCATAGGGACTAGCGGCCATATTCGTGGGGAGCAGTACTTC. Translation gives CASSIGTSGHIRGEQYF.

V gene TRBV2 combines with J gene TRBJ2-7; 8 positions agree with TRBD1. The V gene end was trimmed by 3 bases and the J gene end by 7 bases; junction bases not matched to a gene: 8. The CDR3 runs 14 residues. Germline V gives CDR1 SNHLY, CDR2 FYNNEI. The CDR3 nucleotides read TGTGCCAGCAGTGAGTGGCAGGGGGCCGGGGAGCAGTACTTC. It yields the protein CASSEWQGAGEQYF.

The V and J genes are TRBV5-1 and TRBJ1-1, with a possible D match to TRBD1 (5 bases). CDR3 length: 14 amino acids. The germline gives CDR1 SGHRS, CDR2 YFSETQ. V gave up 3 bases and J gave up 4 bases, with 13 bases separating them. The CDR3 region is CASSWGGAGTEAFF. Written as DNA, the CDR3 is TGCGCCAGCAGCTGGGGCGGAGCAGGCACTGAAGCTTTCTTT.

This CDR3 reads CASRETGAQPQHF. The CDR3 nucleotides read TGTGCCAGCAGGGAGACAGGGGCCCAGCCCCAGCATTTT. The gene calls are TRBV6-5 and TRBJ1-5, with 8 bases that match TRBD1. V was pared by 6 bases and J by 7 bases, with 5 bases of the junction left unmatched. This CDR3 comprises 13 residues. Germline V gene lookup returns CDR1 MNHEY and CDR2 SVGAGI.

This sequence joins TRBV7-2 and TRBJ2-4; the match to TRBD1 covers 7 bases. The CDR3 is 17 amino acids. The ends lost 1 base at V and 5 bases at J; junction bases unmatched: 11. Germline loops: CDR1 SGHTA, CDR2 FQGNSA. CDR3 bases: TGTGCCAGCAGCTTAGGCCCCCCGGGACAGCTAGAAAACATTCAGTACTTC. Residues: CASSLGPPGQLENIQYF.

This chain joins TRBV7-9 and TRBJ1-4; D is uncertain. CDR3 length: 15 amino acids. Trimming shortened V by 1 base and J by 0 bases, and 6 bases separated the two germline ends. CDR1 SEHNR and CDR2 FQNEAQ come from the germline V gene (reference sequence). The CDR3 sequence is CASSLGLSTNEKLFF. CDR3 in DNA: TGTGCCAGCAGCTTAGGACTCTCAACTAATGAAAAACTGTTTTTT.

The gene calls are TRBV27 and TRBJ2-1; the match to TRBD2 covers 13 bases. V dropped 5 bases and J dropped 7; count of bases not matched to a gene: 8. The CDR3 is 16 amino acids. Germline values: CDR1 MNHEY, CDR2 SMNVEV (reference sequence). The CDR3 nucleotides read TGTGCCAGCAGTCAACGTGGACTAGCGGGAGTAAATGAGCAGTTCTTC. This translates into CASSQRGLAGVNEQFF.

The chain employs TRBV5-1 and TRBJ1-5; D may be TRBD1 (6 bases). V lost 2 bases, J lost 4 bases, and 10 bases lay in between. The CDR3 is made up of 14 amino acids. Germline V gene sequence: CDR1 SGHRS, CDR2 YFSETQ. The CDR3 DNA reads TGCGCCAGCAGCTTTGAAGGGGGAAATCAGCCCCAGCATTTT. The encoded protein is CASSFEGGNQPQHF.

This clone appeared once. V usage is TRBV2 and J usage is TRBJ2-1; TRBD2 matches 11 bases. Germline V CDR1 and CDR2: SNHLY, FYNNEI. The V segment lost 4 bases and the J segment 9 bases; nucleotides outside the gene matches: 11. The CDR3 is 16 amino acids. The CDR3 bases are TGTGCCAGCAGTGTACTAGCGGGGGCCCAAGTCAGTGAGCAGTTCTTC. Translation: CASSVLAGAQVSEQFF. Using reference TRBV2 and TRBJ2-1 for the parts outside the CDR3, the full variable domain is EPEVTQTPSHQVTQMGQEVILRCVPISNHLYFYWYRQILGQKVEFLVSFYNNEISEKSEIFDDQFSVERPDGSNFTLKIRSTKLEDSAMYFCASSVLAGAQVSEQFFGPGTRLTVL.

The chain combines TRBV5-4 with TRBJ2-5; D is perhaps TRBD2 (6 bases). CDR3 length: 15 amino acids. CDR1 is SGHNT and CDR2 is YYREEE in the germline V gene (reference sequence). The V end lost 3 bases, the J end lost 1 base, and 13 bases lay between the germline ends. In nucleotides, the CDR3 is TGTGCCAGCAGCTCTTGGGGGGAGAGCCAAGAGACCCAGTACTTC. It is translated as CASSSWGESQETQYF.

The chain combines TRBV5-6 with TRBJ2-7; 12 bases line up with TRBD2. Germline V gene sequence: CDR1 SGHDT, CDR2 YYEEEE. Trimming at V came to 5 bases and at J to 7 bases, leaving 13 bases not matched to a gene. The CDR3 runs 16 residues. The CDR3 bases are TGTGCCAGCAGTCGACTAGCGGGGGTGACCTACTTTGAGCAGTACTTC. As protein: CASSRLAGVTYFEQYF.

CDR3: CASGSGGYYGYTF. In DNA form, the CDR3 reads TGTGCCAGCGGCTCAGGGGGTTACTATGGCTACACCTTC. The V gene is TRBV28, the J gene TRBJ1-2; 7 nucleotides line up with TRBD1. Germline CDR1 is MDHEN and CDR2 is SYDVKM. CDR3 length equals 13 residues. Trimming cost V 8 bases and J 3 bases; bases outside gene matches: 6.

This clone has a single count. The CDR3 reads CASSIEDRGGNQPQHF. Written as DNA, the CDR3 is TGTGCCAGTAGTATAGAGGACAGGGGTGGTAATCAGCCCCAGCATTTT. The V gene is TRBV19, the J gene TRBJ1-5, with 9 bases fitting TRBD1. CDR3 size: 16 residues. Germline V gene sequence: CDR1 LNHDA, CDR2 SQIVND (reference sequence). V trimming: 0 bases; J trimming: 4 bases; junction bases outside the gene matches: 4.

The genes are TRBV14 and TRBJ1-4; 8 bases agree with TRBD1. V shed 5 bases, J shed 3 bases, and the junction held 8 bases outside the gene matches. Per germline, CDR1 SGHDN and CDR2 FVKESK. The CDR3 runs to 16 residues. The CDR3 reads CASSSPGQGSNEKLFF. CDR3 DNA sequence: TGTGCCAGCAGCTCCCCCGGACAGGGATCTAATGAAAAACTGTTTTTT.

This clone is a singleton in its sample. This chain uses TRBV10-3 with TRBJ2-7; D may be TRBD1 (5 bases). Germline V gene data show CDR1 as ENHRY and CDR2 as SYGVKD. The CDR3 is 14 residues long. V lost 6 bases to trimming and J lost 6 bases, with 18 bases between them. The CDR3 here is CAISDSPSTLEQYF. The CDR3 coding sequence is TGTGCCATCAGCGACAGTCCGAGCACCCTCGAGCAGTACTTC.

V usage is TRBV5-1 and J usage is TRBJ2-7; D may be TRBD1 (5 bases). Germline V lookup: CDR1 SGHRS, CDR2 YFSETQ. V was cut by 1 base and J by 5 bases, with 7 bases left in between. The CDR3 contains 12 residues. The CDR3 coding sequence is TGCGCCAGCAGCTTGTTCAGGGACGAGCAGTACTTC. It encodes CASSLFRDEQYF.

The chain couples TRBV30 to TRBJ1-4, with no clear D. V lost 4 bases and J 0 bases, leaving 12 bases between the germline ends. CDR1 is GTSNPN and CDR2 is SVGIG in the germline V gene (reference sequence). The CDR3 totals 15 residues. In DNA form, the CDR3 reads TGTGCCTGGAAACGGGTGGGAGCAACTAATGAAAAACTGTTTTTT. It translates to CAWKRVGATNEKLFF.

The CDR3 loop reads CASSLTTAYSYNEQFF. DNA of the CDR3: TGTGCCAGCAGCTTGACAACGGCTTACTCCTACAATGAGCAGTTCTTC. This sequence joins TRBV11-2 and TRBJ2-1; D is undetermined. Trimming removed 3 bases from V and 0 bases from J, with 12 bases in between. The CDR3 loop spans 16 amino acids. CDR1 is SGHAT and CDR2 is FQNNGV in the germline V gene.

The V and J genes are TRBV4-1 and TRBJ1-1; D is possibly TRBD1 (6 bases). Trimming cost V 2 bases and J 14 bases, with 12 bases left between them. Germline V lookup: CDR1 MGHRA, CDR2 YSYEKL. This CDR3 comprises 11 residues. Here the CDR3 reads CASSQLTGYFF. CDR3 coding DNA: TGCGCCAGCAGCCAACTCACAGGGTACTTCTTT.

This CDR3 reads CAISPDRSYEQYF. DNA of the CDR3: TGTGCCATCAGCCCCGACAGGTCCTACGAGCAGTACTTC. V and J are TRBV10-3 and TRBJ2-7, with D possibly TRBD1 on 6 matching bases. There are 13 residues in the CDR3. Germline V gives CDR1 ENHRY, CDR2 SYGVKD. The V gene lost 6 bases and the J gene lost 1 base, with 10 bases spanning the gap.

This clone was seen just once. The CDR3: CASRGRHEQFF. As DNA, the CDR3 is TGTGCCAGCAGGGGCCGACATGAGCAGTTCTTC. V usage is TRBV6-5 and J usage is TRBJ2-1; D is uncertain. Germline CDR1 is MNHEY and CDR2 is SVGAGI. V lost 6 bases and J lost 8, with 8 bases in between. The CDR3 is 11 residues long.

The CDR3 DNA reads TGTGCCAGCAGGGCCGGGACTAGCTCCTACAATGAGCAGTTCTTC. Amino acid sequence: CASRAGTSSYNEQFF. The V gene is TRBV2, the J gene TRBJ2-1; 8 positions match TRBD2. V gave up 6 bases and J gave up 0 bases; unmatched junction bases: 4. The CDR3 length is 15 residues. The germline gives CDR1 SNHLY, CDR2 FYNNEI.

The rearrangement links TRBV11-1 to TRBJ2-1, with TRBD2 matching over 10 bases. The V gene's germline CDR1 is SGHAT and CDR2 FQDESV (reference sequence). CDR3 size: 15 residues. The trim removed 5 bases at V and 9 bases at J, leaving 10 bases unmatched. Here the CDR3 reads CASSPHSGRALEQFF. The CDR3, as DNA: TGTGCCAGCAGCCCACACAGCGGGAGGGCCCTTGAGCAGTTCTTC.